A single sample gave rise to the 14 T cell receptor beta chains below, sequenced in a study of T cell responses to AZD1222 COVID-19 vaccine. TCRdb's table, derived via immunoSEQ multiplex PCR, lists solely in-frame clones and lacks some. The data hold around 130,000 clones, with around 89% observed a single time. The specimen was peripheral blood, collected 28 days after the second AZD1222 dose. These TCRs come from an adult who received the AZD1222 COVID-19 vaccine.

This chain uses TRBV2 with TRBJ2-2, with TRBD2 as a possible D gene (7 bases). The CDR3 is made up of 15 amino acids. With 7 bases removed from V and 2 bases from J, the gap between germline ends came to 14 bases. The germline V gene has CDR1 SNHLY and CDR2 FYNNEI. The CDR3 bases are TGTGCCAGCACCCTGGGGGGGGCCAACACCGGGGAGCTGTTTTTT. Its protein product is CASTLGGANTGELFF. Full variable domain (remainder filled in from reference TRBV2 and TRBJ2-2): EPEVTQTPSHQVTQMGQEVILRCVPISNHLYFYWYRQILGQKVEFLVSFYNNEISEKSEIFDDQFSVERPDGSNFTLKIRSTKLEDSAMYFCASTLGGANTGELFFGEGSRLTVL.

V and J are TRBV19 and TRBJ2-3; 7 nucleotides line up with TRBD2. The CDR3 covers 14 residues. Losses at the gene ends were 5 bases for V and 8 bases for J; bases not matched to a gene: 10. Germline V gives CDR1 LNHDA, CDR2 SQIVND (reference sequence). CDR3 nucleotides: TGTGCCAGTAGTTGGGGGACTATAAGGTCTACGCAGTATTTT. Translating it yields CASSWGTIRSTQYF.

This sequence joins TRBV5-6 and TRBJ1-1; D might be TRBD1 (5 bases). The CDR3 covers 15 residues. The V end lost 4 bases, the J end lost 3 bases, and 16 bases lay between the germline ends. Germline CDR1 and CDR2: SGHDT and YYEEEE. CDR3 DNA: TGTGCCAGCAGCCCGTACTGGGGGGTTGACACTGAAGCTTTCTTT. Translation: CASSPYWGVDTEAFF. The whole variable domain, filled in from reference TRBV5-6 and TRBJ1-1, reads DAGVTQSPTHLIKTRGQQVTLRCSPKSGHDTVSWYQQALGQGPQFIFQYYEEEERQRGNFPDRFSGHQFPNYSSELNVNALLLGDSALYLCASSPYWGVDTEAFFGQGTRLTVV.

The chain links TRBV9 to TRBJ2-1; TRBD1 matches at 9 bases. Per the germline V gene, CDR1 is SGDLS and CDR2 is YYNGEE. The CDR3 runs 16 residues. V was pared by 0 bases and J by 8 bases, with 9 bases of the junction left unmatched. The CDR3 bases are TGTGCCAGCAGCGTAGTTTCTGGACAGGGGCTCTATGAGCAGTTCTTC. Translating gives CASSVVSGQGLYEQFF.

The genes are TRBV30 and TRBJ1-1, with D possibly matching TRBD1 (5 bases). This CDR3 spans 15 amino acids. Germline V gives CDR1 GTSNPN, CDR2 SVGIG (reference sequence). The V end lost 4 bases, the J end lost 0 bases, and 15 bases lay between the germline ends. Here the CDR3 DNA reads TGTGCCTGGATTCCGTTGGGGACGGTGAACACTGAAGCTTTCTTT. This gives the protein CAWIPLGTVNTEAFF.

This chain connects TRBV7-9 to TRBJ1-1; D remains unclear. The germline V gene has CDR1 SEHNR and CDR2 FQNEAQ (reference sequence). The CDR3 runs to 11 residues. The V gene lost 5 bases and the J gene lost 3 bases, with 4 bases spanning the gap. CDR3 sequence: CASSPYTEAFF. The CDR3 DNA is TGTGCCAGCAGCCCCTACACTGAAGCTTTCTTT.

The chain uses TRBV21-1 and TRBJ1-1; the table names TRBD1, a call not compared with the DNA. TRBV21-1 is listed as a pseudogene. The CDR3 is 16 residues long. Here the CDR3 reads CASSKAPGMDSTEAFF. Here the CDR3 DNA reads TGTGCCAGCAGCAAAGCGCCAGGGATGGACAGCACTGAAGCTTTCTTT.

The rearrangement links TRBV11-2 to TRBJ1-3; no definite D call. CDR3 size: 15 residues. V was shortened by 3 bases and J by 0 bases, with 9 bases between the two germline ends. The V gene's germline CDR1 is SGHAT and CDR2 FQNNGV. CDR3 loop: CASSFNTYSGNTIYF. The CDR3 region has the DNA TGTGCCAGCAGCTTTAATACCTACTCTGGAAACACCATATATTTT.

The chain couples TRBV19 to TRBJ2-4; D is possibly TRBD1 (5 bases). V was pared by 5 bases and J by 8 bases, with 16 bases between. The V gene's germline CDR1 is LNHDA and CDR2 SQIVND (reference sequence). The CDR3 totals 14 residues. This CDR3 reads CASSLGSRVDIQYF. DNA of the CDR3: TGTGCCAGTAGTTTGGGATCCAGGGTGGACATTCAGTACTTC.

The rearrangement uses TRBV5-1 and TRBJ2-3; D is unclear. Germline V gene sequence: CDR1 SGHRS, CDR2 YFSETQ. This CDR3 has 15 amino acids. Between the trimmed V and J ends, which lost 4 bases and 1 base, there was a span of 13 bases. As DNA, the CDR3 is TGCGCCAGCAGCCCCCGACAAGGAGGCACAGATACGCAGTATTTT. It translates to CASSPRQGGTDTQYF. Using reference TRBV5-1 and TRBJ2-3 for the parts outside the CDR3, the full variable domain is KAGVTQTPRYLIKTRGQQVTLSCSPISGHRSVSWYQQTPGQGLQFLFEYFSETQRNKGNFPGRFSGRQFSNSRSEMNVSTLELGDSALYLCASSPRQGGTDTQYFGPGTRLTVL.

This chain joins TRBV19 and TRBJ2-7, with 9 bases lining up with TRBD2. Germline CDR1 is LNHDA and CDR2 is SQIVND (reference sequence). Trimming at V came to 8 bases and at J to 6 bases, leaving 11 bases not matched to a gene. The CDR3 totals 14 residues. CDR3 DNA sequence: TGTGCCAGTCGAAGGGCGGGAGGGCCAGTCGAGCAGTACTTC. This encodes CASRRAGGPVEQYF.

This clone has more than one count but fewer than ten. This sequence joins TRBV6-5 and TRBJ1-2; 7 bases agree with TRBD1. The V gene's germline CDR1 is MNHEY and CDR2 SVGAGI. V lost 4 bases, J lost 5 bases, and 10 bases stayed unmatched. CDR3 size: 15 residues. CDR3 region: CASSSDRDVLYGYTF. In nucleotides, the CDR3 is TGTGCCAGCAGTTCAGACAGGGATGTGCTGTATGGCTACACCTTC.

V is TRBV27 and J is TRBJ1-1; D call uncertain. The CDR3 extends over 13 amino acids. Germline CDR1 is MNHEY and CDR2 is SMNVEV (reference sequence). The V and J ends lost 3 bases and 2 bases respectively, with 7 bases between them. Here the CDR3 reads CASSFGGNTEAFF. The DNA for the CDR3 is TGTGCCAGCAGTTTCGGAGGTAACACTGAAGCTTTCTTT.

This clone was recorded once. The chain carries TRBV10-2 and TRBJ2-1; 8 bases agree with TRBD1. The CDR3 sequence is 14 residues long. Germline V gene data show CDR1 as WSHSY and CDR2 as SAAADI. Losses at the gene ends were 7 bases for V and 4 bases for J; bases not matched to a gene: 6. The CDR3 DNA is TGCGCCAGCAACTTACAGGGGGTTTACAATGAGCAGTTCTTC. The encoded protein is CASNLQGVYNEQFF.